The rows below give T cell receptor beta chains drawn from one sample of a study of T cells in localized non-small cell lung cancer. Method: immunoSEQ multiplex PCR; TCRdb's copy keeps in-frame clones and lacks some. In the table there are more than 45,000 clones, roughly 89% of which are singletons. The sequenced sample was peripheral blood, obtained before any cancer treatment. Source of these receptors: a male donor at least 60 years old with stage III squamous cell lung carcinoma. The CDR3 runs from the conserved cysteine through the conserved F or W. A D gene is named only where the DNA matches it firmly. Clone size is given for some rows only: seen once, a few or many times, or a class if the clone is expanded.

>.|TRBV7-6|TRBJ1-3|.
TGTGCCAGCAGCGCGGGACCGAACTCTGGAAACACCATATATTTT
CASSAGPNSGNTIYF
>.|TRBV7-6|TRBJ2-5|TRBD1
TGTGCCAGCAGCAAAACTACCGGGACAGTTGAGAAGACCCAGTACTTC
CASSKTTGTVEKTQYF
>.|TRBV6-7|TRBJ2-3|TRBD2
TGTGCCCGGGGGGGGACTAGCGGCGGGTCCGATACGCAGTATTTT
CARGGTSGGSDTQYF
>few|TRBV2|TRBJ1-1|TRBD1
TGTGCCAGCAGTGATACAGGGGCCAATGAAGCTTTCTTT
CASSDTGANEAFF
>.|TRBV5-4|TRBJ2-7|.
TGTGCCAGCAGCTCGATGAAGGGGGCCTACGAGCAGTACTTC
CASSSMKGAYEQYF
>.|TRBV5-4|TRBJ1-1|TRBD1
TGTGCCAGCAGCCATGGTATCGGGACAGGATTGAACACTGAAGCTTTCTTT
CASSHGIGTGLNTEAFF
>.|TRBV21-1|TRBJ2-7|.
TGTGCCAGCAGCATCCCATCACAGGGACGGGACGAGCAGTACTTC
CASSIPSQGRDEQYF
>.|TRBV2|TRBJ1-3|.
TGTGCCAGCAGTGAAACGCAGGGAATACTAGGAAACACCATATATTTT
CASSETQGILGNTIYF
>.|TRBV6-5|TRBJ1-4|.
TGTGCCAGTGGGACCGGAGGGGAAAAACTGTTTTTT
CASGTGGEKLFF
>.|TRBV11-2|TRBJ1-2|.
TGTGCCAGCAGCCTTAGGCCAGGGGCTTACCAGAGCGGCTACACCTTC
CASSLRPGAYQSGYTF
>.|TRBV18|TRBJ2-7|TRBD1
TGTGCCAGCGCACACGGGACAGGTTACTACGAGCAGTACTTC
CASAHGTGYYEQYF
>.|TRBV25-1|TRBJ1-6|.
TGTGCCAGCAGCCAAGGGGCTCCCTCGCGGAATTCACCCCTCCACTTT
CASSQGAPSRNSPLHF
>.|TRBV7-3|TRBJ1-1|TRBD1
TGTGCCAGCAGCTTGTACAGGGGGCCGGGGACTGAAGCTTTCTTT
CASSLYRGPGTEAFF
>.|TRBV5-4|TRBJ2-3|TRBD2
TGTGCCAGCAGCTTCGGACTAGCGGGGGGGGCCATAACGCAGTATTTT
CASSFGLAGGAITQYF
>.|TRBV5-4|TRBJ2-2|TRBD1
TGTGCCAGCAGCGGGGGACAGAGCACCGGGGAGCTGTTTTTT
CASSGGQSTGELFF
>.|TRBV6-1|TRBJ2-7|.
TGTGCCAGCAGTGAAACAACGGCCAGGGCTAGCTCCTACGAGCAGTACTTC
CASSETTARASSYEQYF
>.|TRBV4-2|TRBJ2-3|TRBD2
TGTGCCAGCAGCCAAGATCCCCCACTAGCGGGAGGCTCTAGCACAGATACGCAGTATTTT
CASSQDPPLAGGSSTDTQYF
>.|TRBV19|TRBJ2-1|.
TGTGCCAGTAGTATAGAGGGTGTCGTGTACAATGAGCAGTTCTTC
CASSIEGVVYNEQFF
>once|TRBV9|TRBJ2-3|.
TGTGCCAGCAGCGGGGCGGTTGTCCCAGATACGCAGTATTTT
CASSGAVVPDTQYF
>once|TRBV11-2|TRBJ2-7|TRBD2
TGTGCCAGCAGCTTAGTAGGTCTAGCGGGAGTTACCGAGCAGTACTTC
CASSLVGLAGVTEQYF
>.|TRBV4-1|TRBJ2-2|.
TGCGCCAGCAGCCAAGATCTTACTACCGGGGAGCTGTTTTTT
CASSQDLTTGELFF
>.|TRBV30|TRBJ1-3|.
TGTGCCTGGAGTAGAGACTCCGGCTCTGGAAACACCATATATTTT
CAWSRDSGSGNTIYF
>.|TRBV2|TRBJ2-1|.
TGTGCCAGCATCACCCTCTTGGACAATGAGCAGTTCTTC
CASITLLDNEQFF
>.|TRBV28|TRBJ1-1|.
TGTGCCAGCAGTTTACGAGAGGGTCGGGCGAACACTGAAGCTTTCTTT
CASSLREGRANTEAFF
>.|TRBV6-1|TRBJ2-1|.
TGTGCCAGCAGGTGGGGTCGCAATGAGCAGTTCTTC
CASRWGRNEQFF
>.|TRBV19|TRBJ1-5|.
TGTGCCACCTGGGGCAGAAATCAGCCCCAGCATTTT
CATWGRNQPQHF
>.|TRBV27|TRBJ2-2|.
TGTGCCAGCAGAAGACCCAGGGGACTGGACACCGGGGAGCTGTTTTTT
CASRRPRGLDTGELFF
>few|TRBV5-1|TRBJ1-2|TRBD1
TGCGCCAGCAGCTCAACCATACCCGGGACAGGGTTCTACACCTTC
CASSSTIPGTGFYTF
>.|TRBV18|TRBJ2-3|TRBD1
TGTGCCAGCTCACCTCCTCGACAGGGCCTCACAGATACGCAGTATTTT
CASSPPRQGLTDTQYF
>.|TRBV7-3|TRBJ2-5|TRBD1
TGTGCCAGCAGCTCCTCACCGGGACAGGAAGAGACCCAGTACTTC
CASSSSPGQEETQYF